This TCR beta chain was profiled in a study of blood T cell dynamics during melanoma immunotherapy. This clone was seen just once. Sequencing used immunoSEQ multiplex PCR; TCRdb keeps in-frame clones, though not all of them. This table holds roughly 15,000 clones, more than 80% found once. Germline V CDR1 and CDR2: SGHVS, FNYEAQ. The CDR3 is 15 residues long. V was pared by 2 bases and J by 5 bases, with 5 bases of the junction left unmatched. Time point reported: week 3, after first cycle of checkpoint inhibitor. This clonotype was sampled from a human donor with melanoma. This chain uses TRBV7-6 with TRBJ2-5; 10 positions agree with TRBD2. The sample in question was blood, obtained from a patient treated with checkpoint blockade. The CDR3, as DNA: TGTGCCAGCAGCTTACCTAGCGGGAGTCGCGAGACCCAGTACTTC. Residues: CASSLPSGSRETQYF. Looking up the rest from reference TRBV7-6 and TRBJ2-5 gives the full variable domain: GAGVSQSPRYKVTKRGQDVALRCDPISGHVSLYWYRQALGQGPEFLTYFNYEAQQDKSGLPNDRFSAERPEGSISTLTIQRTEQRDSAMYRCASSLPSGSRETQYFGPGTRLLVL.